Shown below are 20 T cell receptor beta chains from a single sample sequenced in a study of early T cells in non-severe SARS-CoV-2 infection. TCRdb processed the 5' RACE reads anew with MiXCR; each CDR3 protein has one entry. The sample contains about 45,000 distinct CDR3 sequences, approximately 10% of which appear only once. The source material was whole blood. The receptors shown here come from an adult who was a healthcare worker with PCR-confirmed SARS-CoV-2 infection or an uninfected control (not recorded which).

This clonotype was recorded at least ten times. The chain is built from TRBV2 and TRBJ2-3; no clear D gene. V was shortened by 1 base and J by 0 bases, with 8 bases between the two germline ends. CDR1 is SNHLY and CDR2 is FYNNEI in the germline V gene. The CDR3 contains 15 residues. The CDR3 sequence: CASSEDGSSTDTQYF. CDR3 nucleotides: TGTGCCAGCAGTGAAGATGGGTCTAGCACAGATACGCAGTATTTT.

This clonotype came up many times. The chain couples TRBV20-1 to TRBJ1-1; perhaps TRBD1 as D (6 bases). The V gene's germline CDR1 is DFQATT and CDR2 SNEGSKA (reference sequence). The CDR3 is 12 residues long. Trimming left V 3 bases short and J 6 bases short, with 11 bases between. As DNA, the CDR3 is TGCAGTGCTAGTTTAGAGGGGGCTGAAGCTTTCTTT. Its translation is CSASLEGAEAFF.

This clonotype showed up just a few times. The chain uses TRBV7-2 and TRBJ1-1; 8 nucleotides agree with TRBD1. Trimming removed 1 base from V and 8 bases from J; junction bases left unmatched: 3. The CDR3 extends over 13 amino acids. CDR1 and CDR2 (germline): SGHTA, FQGNSA. The CDR3 protein is CASSLGRGPEAFF. The DNA of the CDR3 is TGTGCCAGCAGCTTAGGCAGGGGGCCCGAAGCTTTCTTT.

The V call is TRBV4-2, the J call TRBJ2-7; D is perhaps TRBD1 (7 bases). Germline V gene data show CDR1 as LGHNA and CDR2 as YNFKEQ. This CDR3 region has 15 residues. The V end was cut by 1 base, the J end by 2 bases, with 12 bases between. CDR3 residues: CASSQGRGQAYEQYF. For the CDR3, the DNA is TGTGCCAGCAGCCAAGGGAGGGGGCAGGCCTACGAGCAGTACTTC.

This clonotype has at least ten counts. This chain's CDR3 is CAIRDGTYEQYF. The CDR3, as DNA: TGTGCCATCAGGGACGGAACCTACGAGCAGTACTTC. This sequence joins TRBV10-3 and TRBJ2-7; D unresolved. V dropped 6 bases and J dropped 2 bases, with 8 bases sitting between them. This CDR3 contains 12 residues. The germline V gene has CDR1 ENHRY and CDR2 SYGVKD.

The sample holds many counts of this clonotype. V gene TRBV2 combines with J gene TRBJ1-5; no definite D call. Germline CDR1 reads SNHLY; CDR2 reads FYNNEI. V was shortened by 6 bases and J by 1 base, with 4 bases between the two germline ends. The CDR3 totals 12 residues. The DNA of the CDR3 is TGTGCCAGCAGAGTAAGCAATCAGCCCCAGCATTTT. Its translation: CASRVSNQPQHF.

This clonotype was counted ten times or more. The chain uses TRBV12-3 or TRBV12-4 and TRBJ1-1, with D maybe TRBD1 (6 bases). This CDR3 has 13 residues. The ends were cut back, 5 bases at V and 2 bases at J, with 9 bases in the middle. The CDR3 region is CASSRTDNTEAFF. In nucleotides, the CDR3 is TGTGCCAGCAGTCGGACAGACAACACTGAAGCTTTCTTT.

This clonotype showed up many times. The chain recombines TRBV5-1 with TRBJ1-1; perhaps TRBD1 as D (5 bases). Trimming stripped 0 bases from V and 6 bases from J, with 15 bases between. Germline V gene sequence: CDR1 SGHRS, CDR2 YFSETQ. This CDR3 has 15 residues. This CDR3 reads CASSLAQGVRAEAFF. CDR3 in DNA: TGCGCCAGCAGCTTGGCTCAGGGAGTAAGGGCTGAAGCTTTCTTT. The full variable domain, with the rest looked up from reference TRBV5-1 and TRBJ1-1, is KAGVTQTPRYLIKTRGQQVTLSCSPISGHRSVSWYQQTPGQGLQFLFEYFSETQRNKGNFPGRFSGRQFSNSRSEMNVSTLELGDSALYLCASSLAQGVRAEAFFGQGTRLTVV.

This clonotype was detected many times. The chain uses TRBV5-4 and TRBJ2-6; D is undetermined. The CDR3 covers 17 residues. The germline V gene has CDR1 SGHNT and CDR2 YYREEE (reference sequence). V was trimmed by 0 bases and J by 0 bases, leaving 10 bases between them. CDR3 protein: CASSLGASSSGANVLTF. CDR3 in DNA: TGTGCCAGCAGCTTGGGAGCCAGTTCCTCTGGGGCCAACGTCCTGACTTTC.

This clonotype was observed at least ten times. The rearrangement links TRBV4-1 to TRBJ1-2; D remains ambiguous. This CDR3 comprises 10 residues. Trimming took off 6 bases at V and 10 bases at J, with 9 bases between the two ends. Germline values: CDR1 MGHRA, CDR2 YSYEKL. The CDR3 protein is CASRGRDYTF. The DNA for the CDR3 is TGCGCCAGCAGGGGGAGAGACTACACCTTC.

This chain links TRBV6-5 with TRBJ2-3; TRBD1 matches at 7 bases. This CDR3 is built from 17 residues. Germline assignment: CDR1 MNHEY and CDR2 SVGAGI. V shed 2 bases and J 0 bases; nucleotides not matched to a gene: 8. CDR3: CASSYRGTATSTDTQYF. DNA of the CDR3: TGTGCCAGCAGTTACCGAGGGACAGCAACTAGCACAGATACGCAGTATTTT.

This clonotype was picked up many times. The V and J genes are TRBV3-1 and TRBJ2-1; D is unclear. The germline gives CDR1 LGHDT, CDR2 YNNKEL (reference sequence). The CDR3 covers 12 residues. Between the trimmed V and J ends, which lost 4 bases and 9 bases, there was a span of 10 bases. Here the CDR3 reads CASSLAESEQFF. The DNA for the CDR3 is TGTGCCAGCAGCCTAGCTGAGTCTGAGCAGTTCTTC.

This sequence joins TRBV6-1 and TRBJ2-3, with unresolved D. The V end lost 0 bases, the J end lost 3 bases, and 10 bases lay between the germline ends. The V gene's germline CDR1 is MNHNS and CDR2 SASEGT. The CDR3 is 15 amino acids. The CDR3 loop reads CASSEASGWTDTQYF. CDR3 sequence (DNA): TGTGCCAGCAGTGAAGCGTCGGGCTGGACAGATACGCAGTATTTT.

The chain is built from TRBV7-3 and TRBJ2-2; D may be TRBD2 (6 bases). The V gene's germline CDR1 is SGHTA and CDR2 FQGTGA. This CDR3 contains 14 residues. V lost 5 bases, J lost 6 bases, and 13 bases lay in between. The CDR3 coding sequence is TGTGCCAGCAGCCAACGGAGCGGGTCCGGGGAGCTGTTTTTT. Its translation: CASSQRSGSGELFF.

The rearrangement uses TRBV7-2 and TRBJ2-1, with TRBD2 identical over 10 bases. Germline V gives CDR1 SGHTA, CDR2 FQGNSA. Unmatched junction bases numbered 0, after V lost 3 bases and J lost 1 base. The CDR3 sequence is 15 residues long. The CDR3 spells CASSFSGRSYNEQFF. CDR3 coding DNA: TGTGCCAGCAGCTTTAGCGGGAGGTCCTACAATGAGCAGTTCTTC.

This clonotype was counted ten times or more. CDR3 region: CASSHSGRAVEEQYF. CDR3 bases: TGTGCCAGCAGCCATAGCGGGAGGGCTGTGGAGGAGCAGTACTTC. The genes are TRBV21-1 and TRBJ2-7; the table gives TRBD2 as D, unverified against the DNA. TRBV21-1 is flagged as a pseudogene. The CDR3 length is 15 residues.

The chain links TRBV6-2 or TRBV6-3 to TRBJ1-5, with a weak D call TRBD1 (6 bases). CDR3 length: 13 amino acids. The germline V and J ends were trimmed by 6 bases and 4 bases, with 10 bases remaining between them. Looked up from germline, CDR1 is MNHEY and CDR2 is SVGEGT. The CDR3 DNA reads as TGTGCCAGCAGGATCAGGGGTAATCAGCCCCAGCATTTT. It encodes CASRIRGNQPQHF.

The genes are TRBV20-1 and TRBJ2-1; tentative D call: TRBD2 (5 bases). Trimming shortened V by 6 bases and J by 5 bases, and 14 bases separated the two germline ends. The CDR3 extends over 13 amino acids. Per the germline V gene, CDR1 is DFQATT and CDR2 is SNEGSKA (reference sequence). The chain's CDR3 is CSAVKRLNNEQFF. Here the CDR3 DNA reads TGCAGTGCAGTCAAGCGGCTGAACAATGAGCAGTTCTTC.

The rearrangement joins TRBV25-1 to TRBJ2-3, with 8 bases fitting TRBD2. CDR1 and CDR2 from the germline V gene are MGHDK and SYGVNS. J was trimmed by 4 bases and V by 4 bases; bases with no gene match: 16. The CDR3 has 18 amino acids. The DNA for the CDR3 is TGTGCCAGCAGTGCCCCTAACCCAGCGGGAGCGGACGCAGATACGCAGTATTTT. Amino acids: CASSAPNPAGADADTQYF. Full variable domain (rest looked up from reference TRBV25-1 and TRBJ2-3): EADIYQTPRYLVIGTGKKITLECSQTMGHDKMYWYQQDPGMELHLIHYSYGVNSTEKGDLSSESTVSRIRTEHFPLTLESARPSHTSQYLCASSAPNPAGADADTQYFGPGTRLTVL.

This sequence joins TRBV4-2 and TRBJ2-1; D not certain. V dropped 0 bases and J dropped 5 bases, with 8 bases sitting between them. CDR3 size: 14 residues. CDR1 is LGHNA and CDR2 is YNFKEQ in the germline V gene. CDR3: CASSQEVGNNEQFF. In nucleotides, the CDR3 is TGTGCCAGCAGCCAAGAGGTCGGAAACAATGAGCAGTTCTTC.